Each of the 9 T cell receptor beta chains below was sequenced from the same sample in a study of blood T cell repertoires in COVID-19. Some clones are missing from TCRdb's copy, which holds only in-frame ones; the method was immunoSEQ multiplex PCR. Of about 15,000 clones in the sample, 84% were seen once. The sequencing sample was made of peripheral blood. The origin of the receptors is a human donor in a cohort sampled during active COVID-19.

The J gene is TRBJ1-2, the V gene TRBV9; D possibly corresponds to TRBD1 (6 bases). This CDR3 has 14 residues. CDR1 and CDR2 from the germline V gene are SGDLS and YYNGEE. Between the trimmed V and J ends, which lost 0 bases and 8 bases, there was a span of 14 bases. CDR3 sequence (DNA): TGTGCCAGCAGCGTAGATGCCAGGGGTAGGGGCTACACCTTC. Translated, it gives CASSVDARGRGYTF. Looking up the rest from reference TRBV9 and TRBJ1-2 gives the full variable domain: DSGVTQTPKHLITATGQRVTLRCSPRSGDLSVYWYQQSLDQGLQFLIQYYNGEERAKGNILERFSAQQFPDLHSELNLSSLELGDSALYFCASSVDARGRGYTFGSGTRLTVV.

The chain is built from TRBV7-2 and TRBJ2-1, with 11 bases identical to TRBD2. Germline lookup yields CDR1 SGHTA and CDR2 FQGNSA. The junction had 11 bases not matched to a gene; V was cut back by 4 bases and J by 9 bases. The CDR3 extends over 16 amino acids. CDR3 bases: TGTGCCAGCAGCTCGCTAGGGACTAGCGGTAAGGGTGAGCAGTTCTTC. Its protein product is CASSSLGTSGKGEQFF.

This chain links TRBV30 with TRBJ2-1; 10 positions match TRBD1. The germline CDR1 and CDR2 sequences are GTSNPN and SVGIG (reference sequence). Trimming cost V 3 bases and J 9 bases; bases outside gene matches: 8. The CDR3 sequence is 14 residues long. The CDR3 reads CAWSRDRGRGEQFF. The CDR3 coding sequence is TGTGCCTGGAGCCGGGACAGGGGAAGGGGTGAGCAGTTCTTC.

The chain recombines TRBV5-1 with TRBJ1-1; 7 bases are shared with TRBD1. The CDR3 runs to 13 residues. Per germline, CDR1 SGHRS and CDR2 YFSETQ. V lost 4 bases, J lost 7 bases, and 7 bases stayed unmatched. The CDR3 DNA is TGCGCCAGCAGCGGCCGGGACAGAGGTGAAGCTTTCTTT. This sequence encodes CASSGRDRGEAFF. Variable domain in full (rest from reference TRBV5-1 and TRBJ1-1): KAGVTQTPRYLIKTRGQQVTLSCSPISGHRSVSWYQQTPGQGLQFLFEYFSETQRNKGNFPGRFSGRQFSNSRSEMNVSTLELGDSALYLCASSGRDRGEAFFGQGTRLTVV.

The gene calls are TRBV25-1 and TRBJ2-3; D may be TRBD2 (6 bases). From germline, CDR1 is MGHDK and CDR2 SYGVNS. Between the trimmed V and J ends, which lost 6 bases and 0 bases, there was a span of 7 bases. The CDR3 consists of 13 residues. CDR3 amino acids: CASSRGSTDTQYF. The DNA of the CDR3 is TGTGCCAGCAGCCGGGGGAGCACAGATACGCAGTATTTT. The full variable domain, rest sourced from reference TRBV25-1 and TRBJ2-3, is EADIYQTPRYLVIGTGKKITLECSQTMGHDKMYWYQQDPGMELHLIHYSYGVNSTEKGDLSSESTVSRIRTEHFPLTLESARPSHTSQYLCASSRGSTDTQYFGPGTRLTVL.

This rearrangement joins TRBV19 to TRBJ1-1; 8 positions agree with TRBD1. The ends lost 4 bases at V and 1 base at J; junction bases unmatched: 5. This CDR3 has 15 residues. Germline loops: CDR1 LNHDA, CDR2 SQIVND (reference sequence). The CDR3 protein is CASSTWDRWNTEAFF. DNA for the CDR3: TGTGCCAGTAGTACCTGGGACAGGTGGAACACTGAAGCTTTCTTT.

The chain employs TRBV6-2 or TRBV6-3 and TRBJ2-3, with TRBD2 identical over 9 bases. Germline assignment: CDR1 MNHEY and CDR2 SVGEGT. The CDR3 has 18 amino acids. After removal of 0 bases from V and 6 bases from J, the junction contained 13 bases not matched to a gene. This CDR3 is CASSYSIRGTSFSDTQYF. The CDR3 coding sequence is TGTGCCAGCAGTTACTCGATCCGGGGGACTAGCTTTTCTGATACGCAGTATTTT.

The chain is built from TRBV6-6 and TRBJ2-4; 8 positions agree with TRBD2. This CDR3 contains 15 residues. CDR1 is MNHNY, CDR2 SVGAGI, per germline (reference sequence). Unmatched junction bases numbered 6, after V lost 8 bases and J lost 0 bases. The CDR3 DNA follows: TGTGCCAGCCATACTAGCGGTCTAGCCAAAAACATTCAGTACTTC. Its protein product is CASHTSGLAKNIQYF.

J is TRBJ2-7 and V is TRBV6-5, with 7 bases that match TRBD2. Germline V gene sequence: CDR1 MNHEY, CDR2 SVGAGI. The V gene end was trimmed by 2 bases and the J gene end by 3 bases; junction bases not matched to a gene: 4. The CDR3 loop spans 14 amino acids. CDR3 region: CASSYMGGGYEQYF. In DNA form, the CDR3 reads TGTGCCAGCAGTTACATGGGGGGGGGCTACGAGCAGTACTTC.